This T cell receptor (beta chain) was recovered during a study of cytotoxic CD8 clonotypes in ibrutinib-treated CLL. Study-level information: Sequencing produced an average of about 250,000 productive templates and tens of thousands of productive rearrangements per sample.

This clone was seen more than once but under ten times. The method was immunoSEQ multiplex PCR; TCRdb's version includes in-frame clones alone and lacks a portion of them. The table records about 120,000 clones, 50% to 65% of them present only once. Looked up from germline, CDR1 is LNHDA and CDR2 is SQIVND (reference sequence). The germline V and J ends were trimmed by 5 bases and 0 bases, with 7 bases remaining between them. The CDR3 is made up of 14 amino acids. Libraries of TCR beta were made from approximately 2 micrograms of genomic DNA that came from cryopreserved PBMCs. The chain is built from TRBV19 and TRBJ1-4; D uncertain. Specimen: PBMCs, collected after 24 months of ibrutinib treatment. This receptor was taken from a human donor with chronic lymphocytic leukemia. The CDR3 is CASSLGTTNEKLFF. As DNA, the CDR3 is TGTGCCAGTAGTCTCGGAACAACTAATGAAAAACTGTTTTTT.